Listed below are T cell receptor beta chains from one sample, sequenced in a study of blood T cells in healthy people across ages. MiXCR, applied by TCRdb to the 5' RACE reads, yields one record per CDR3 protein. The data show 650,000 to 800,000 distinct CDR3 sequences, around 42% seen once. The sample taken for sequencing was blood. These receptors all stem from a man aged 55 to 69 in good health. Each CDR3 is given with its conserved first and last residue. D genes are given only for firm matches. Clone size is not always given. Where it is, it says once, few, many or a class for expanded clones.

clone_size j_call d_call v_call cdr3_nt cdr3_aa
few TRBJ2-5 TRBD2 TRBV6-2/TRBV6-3 TGTGCCAGCAGTTACCCCCGGGGGGTAAAAGAGACCCAGTACTTC CASSYPRGVKETQYF
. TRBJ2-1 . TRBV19 TGTGCCAGTAGTATCGTCGGTATTGATGAGCAGTTCTTC CASSIVGIDEQFF
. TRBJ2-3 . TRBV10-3 TGTGCCATCAGTGAGGGCCGGCTGGATCTACAGAGTAACACAGATACGCAGTATTTT CAISEGRLDLQSNTDTQYF
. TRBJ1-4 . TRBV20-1 TGCAGTGCGCTCGACGGGGTGGAAAAACTGTTTTTT CSALDGVEKLFF
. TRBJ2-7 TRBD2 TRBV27 TGCGCCAGCAGTTTAATAGCGGGTCCCTACGAGCAGTACTTC CASSLIAGPYEQYF
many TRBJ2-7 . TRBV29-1 TGCAGCGTTGAATGGGACAACTACGAGCAGTACTTC CSVEWDNYEQYF
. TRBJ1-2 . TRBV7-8 TGTGCCAGCAGCTTACTAACGGGGGATTATGGCTACACCTTT CASSLLTGDYGYTF
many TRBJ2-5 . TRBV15 TGTGCCACCAGCAGCAGGGGGGGTGGAGAGACCCAGTACTTC CATSSRGGGETQYF
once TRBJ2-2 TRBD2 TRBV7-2 TGTGCCAGCAGCCCCGGACTAGCGGGGGGCACCGGGGAGCTGTTTTTT CASSPGLAGGTGELFF
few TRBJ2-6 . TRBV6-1 TGTGCCAGCAGTGAACAGGTTGTGACCCTGAGTGGGGCCAACGTCCTGACTTTC CASSEQVVTLSGANVLTF
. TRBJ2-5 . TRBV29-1 TGCAGCGGTTACGCAGGGAGTCAGGGGACCCAGTACTTC CSGYAGSQGTQYF
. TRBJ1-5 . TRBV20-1 TGCAGTGCTAGAGATCTGGACAGAAATCAGCCCCAGCATTTT CSARDLDRNQPQHF
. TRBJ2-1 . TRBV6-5 TGTGCCAGCAGCATTGGGAATACCTACAATGAGCAGTTCTTC CASSIGNTYNEQFF
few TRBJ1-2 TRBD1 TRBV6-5 TGTGCCAGCACCTTACAGACAGGGGGCTTCAATGGCTACACCTTC CASTLQTGGFNGYTF
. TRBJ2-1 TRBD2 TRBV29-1 TGCAGCGTTGACCCGACGGGAGGCCCCTACAATGAGCAGTTCTTC CSVDPTGGPYNEQFF
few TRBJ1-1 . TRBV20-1 TGCAGTCCCGATGGGGGGAGTGGGAACACTGAAGCTTTCTTT CSPDGGSGNTEAFF
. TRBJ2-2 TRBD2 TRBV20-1 TGCAGTGCTAGAGTAGCGGGGGGAACCGGGGAGCTGTTTTTT CSARVAGGTGELFF
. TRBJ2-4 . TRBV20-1 TGCAGTGCTACCAAGGATGGTACCAAAAACATTCAGTACTTC CSATKDGTKNIQYF
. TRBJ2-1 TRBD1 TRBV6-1 TGTGCCAGCAGTCCTCACGGAAGGGGGCGGGTGGACAATGAGCAGTTCTTC CASSPHGRGRVDNEQFF
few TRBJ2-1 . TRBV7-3 TGTGCCAGCAGCGCCGACAGGAGCTCCTACAATGAGCAGTTCTTC CASSADRSSYNEQFF
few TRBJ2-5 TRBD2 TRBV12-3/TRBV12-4 TGTGCCAGCAGTTTGAGGACTATCGTGGGACTAGGAGGGGGCCAAGAGACCCAGTACTTC CASSLRTIVGLGGGQETQYF
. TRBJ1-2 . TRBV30 TGTGCCTGGAATACTAACTATGGCTACACCTTC CAWNTNYGYTF
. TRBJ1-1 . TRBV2 TGTGCCAGCAGTGAAAGTTGGGGAAGGGTTGAAGCTTTCTTT CASSESWGRVEAFF
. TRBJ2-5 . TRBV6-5 TGTGCCAGCAGCCGACAGCTAGGCGCCAGGGGAGAGACCCAGTACTTC CASSRQLGARGETQYF
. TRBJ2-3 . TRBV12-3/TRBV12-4 TGTGCCAGCCCCCGAGCAAATTCTAGCACAGATACGCAGTATTTT CASPRANSSTDTQYF
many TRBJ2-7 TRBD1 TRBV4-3 TGCGCCAGCAGTCGGACAGGGGTTTTCGACGAGCAGTACTTC CASSRTGVFDEQYF
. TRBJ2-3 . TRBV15 TGTGCCACCAGCAGAGACTTAACCAGGGGACACACGGATACGCAGTATTTT CATSRDLTRGHTDTQYF